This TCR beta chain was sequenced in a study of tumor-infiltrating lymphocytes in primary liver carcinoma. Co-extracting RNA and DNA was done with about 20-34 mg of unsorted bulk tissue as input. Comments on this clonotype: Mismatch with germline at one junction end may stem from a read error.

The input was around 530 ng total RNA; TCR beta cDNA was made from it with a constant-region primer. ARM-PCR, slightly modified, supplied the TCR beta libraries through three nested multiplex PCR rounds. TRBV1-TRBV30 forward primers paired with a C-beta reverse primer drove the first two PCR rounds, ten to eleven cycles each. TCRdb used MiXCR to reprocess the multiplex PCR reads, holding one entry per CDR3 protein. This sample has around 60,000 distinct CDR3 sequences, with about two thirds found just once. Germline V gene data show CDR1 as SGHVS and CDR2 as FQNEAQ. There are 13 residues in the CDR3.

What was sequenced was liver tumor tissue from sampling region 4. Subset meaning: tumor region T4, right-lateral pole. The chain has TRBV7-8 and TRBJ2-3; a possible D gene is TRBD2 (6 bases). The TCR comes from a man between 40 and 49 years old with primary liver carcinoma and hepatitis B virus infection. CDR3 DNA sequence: TGTGCCTGCTGGGGGGTAGACGAGGATACGCACTATTTT. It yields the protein CACWGVDEDTHYF. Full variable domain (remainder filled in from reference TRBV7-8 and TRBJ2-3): GAGVSQSPRYKVAKRGQDVALRCDPISGHVSLFWYQQALGQGPEFLTYFQNEAQLDKSGLPSDRFFAERPEGSVSTLKIQRTQQEDSAVYLCACWGVDEDTHYFGPGTRLTVL.